The 15 T cell receptor beta chains below come from one sample, sequenced in a study of beta chain features in type 1 diabetes. As every portion of the isolated RNA was reverse transcribed, the sequencing read expressed TCRB transcripts. Sequencing used immunoSEQ multiplex PCR; TCRdb keeps in-frame clones, though not all of them. The sample has about 360,000 clones; 10% to 15% are singletons. The antigens of these receptors remain unknown. Study-wide findings and caveats: A moderate, significant TCRB CDR3 shortening appeared in type 1 diabetes across four CD4+ subsets.

Sequencing was done on a sample of naive CD4+ T cells from blood. Source of these receptors: a young woman with type 1 diabetes.

The chain has TRBV14 and TRBJ2-1, with D tentatively TRBD2 (8 bases). V dropped 6 bases and J dropped 0 bases, with 18 bases sitting between them. This CDR3 has 17 residues. Looked up from germline, CDR1 is SGHDN and CDR2 is FVKESK. CDR3 region: CASRPGGSGSSYNEQFF. Here the CDR3 DNA reads TGTGCCAGCAGACCAGGGGGAAGCGGGAGCTCCTACAATGAGCAGTTCTTC.

Remarks on this clone: Other nucleotide sequences in the sample specify the same CDR3. The rearrangement joins TRBV5-1 to TRBJ2-3; 7 nucleotides align to TRBD1. J gave up 0 bases and V 4 bases, and 5 bases lay outside the gene matches. This CDR3 spans 15 amino acids. Germline lookup yields CDR1 SGHRS and CDR2 YFSETQ. The CDR3 bases are TGCGCCAGCAGCCCGGGACAGACTAGCACAGATACGCAGTATTTT. Translation: CASSPGQTSTDTQYF. Combining the CDR3 with reference TRBV5-1 and TRBJ2-3 gives the whole variable domain KAGVTQTPRYLIKTRGQQVTLSCSPISGHRSVSWYQQTPGQGLQFLFEYFSETQRNKGNFPGRFSGRQFSNSRSEMNVSTLELGDSALYLCASSPGQTSTDTQYFGPGTRLTVL.

The rearrangement links TRBV4-1 to TRBJ2-7; 8 nucleotides match TRBD1. The germline gives CDR1 MGHRA, CDR2 YSYEKL. The CDR3 runs to 15 residues. The trim removed 3 bases at V and 6 bases at J, leaving 10 bases unmatched. CDR3 nucleotide sequence: TGCGCCAGCAGCCACCCAGGGGGCCCAAAGGGCGAGCAGTACTTC. This translates into CASSHPGGPKGEQYF.

The CDR3, as DNA: TGTGCCAGCAGCTTATGGACTATGTACGAGCAGTACTTC. Translation gives CASSLWTMYEQYF. The chain is built from TRBV11-1 and TRBJ2-7; D is possibly TRBD2 (6 bases). V was trimmed by 2 bases and J by 4 bases, leaving 9 bases between them. The germline CDR1 and CDR2 sequences are SGHAT and FQDESV (reference sequence). The CDR3 is 13 residues long.

This clone was counted only a few times. CDR3 coding DNA: TGTGCCAGCAGCTTCCGGGACAGGGGTGAGACCCAGTACTTC. As protein: CASSFRDRGETQYF. The chain employs TRBV7-2 and TRBJ2-5; 10 bases map to TRBD1. The CDR3 contains 14 residues. Unmatched junction bases numbered 3, after V lost 3 bases and J lost 5 bases. CDR1 and CDR2 (germline): SGHTA, FQGNSA. Full variable domain (missing parts from reference TRBV7-2 and TRBJ2-5): GAGVSQSPSNKVTEKGKDVELRCDPISGHTALYWYRQSLGQGLEFLIYFQGNSAPDKSGLPSDRFSAERTGGSVSTLTIQRTQQEDSAVYLCASSFRDRGETQYFGPGTRLLVL.

This clone was observed a few times. The rearrangement uses TRBV2 and TRBJ2-3, with a weak D call TRBD2 (7 bases). Trimming removed 7 bases at V and 4 bases at J, with 15 bases between. The CDR3 sequence is 14 residues long. The V gene's germline CDR1 is SNHLY and CDR2 FYNNEI. The CDR3 reads CASKVRGHSDTQYF. The DNA for the CDR3 is TGTGCCAGCAAGGTGCGGGGGCACTCAGATACGCAGTATTTT.

The table lists this clone with a few counts. The DNA for the CDR3 is TGTGCCAGCAGCTTGGGACAGACTAACACTGAAGCTTTCTTT. Translating it yields CASSLGQTNTEAFF. The chain recombines TRBV5-4 with TRBJ1-1; a weak D match, TRBD1 (5 bases). This CDR3 comprises 14 residues. CDR1 and CDR2 from the germline V gene are SGHNT and YYREEE (reference sequence). The germline V and J ends were trimmed by 0 bases and 2 bases, with 8 bases remaining between them.

The chain couples TRBV7-2 to TRBJ2-1; 10 nucleotides align to TRBD2. The germline gives CDR1 SGHTA, CDR2 FQGNSA. V gave up 2 bases and J gave up 9 bases; unmatched junction bases: 4. The CDR3 is 14 amino acids. CDR3 loop: CASSLPSGSSEQFF. In DNA form, the CDR3 reads TGTGCCAGCAGCTTACCTAGCGGGAGCTCTGAGCAGTTCTTC.

This clone was picked up a small number of times. V usage is TRBV15 and J usage is TRBJ1-2; D might be TRBD1 (5 bases). This CDR3 has 15 residues. Trimming removed 0 bases at V and 11 bases at J, with 19 bases between. The germline gives CDR1 LNHNV, CDR2 YYDKDF (reference sequence). The CDR3 coding sequence is TGTGCCACCAGCAGAGACCCCCTGGAGGGGTTGTCATACACCTTC. This sequence encodes CATSRDPLEGLSYTF.

This clone was counted a few times. The chain combines TRBV13 with TRBJ2-3, with TRBD1 matching 9 bases. J was trimmed by 4 bases and V by 5 bases; bases with no gene match: 4. The germline CDR1 and CDR2 sequences are PRHDT and FYEKMQ (reference sequence). The CDR3 has 14 amino acids. The CDR3 loop reads CASSPRQGADTQYF. DNA for the CDR3: TGTGCCAGCAGCCCAAGACAGGGGGCAGATACGCAGTATTTT.

The table lists this clone with a few counts. J is TRBJ2-1 and V is TRBV5-1; no reliable D call. The CDR3 is 16 amino acids. Germline CDR1 and CDR2: SGHRS and YFSETQ. The V end lost 0 bases, the J end lost 2 bases, and 12 bases lay between the germline ends. The CDR3 sequence: CASSLGNSLTYNEQFF. In DNA, the CDR3 is TGCGCCAGCAGCTTGGGCAACAGCCTAACCTACAATGAGCAGTTCTTC.

The V call is TRBV12-5, the J call TRBJ2-7; 9 nucleotides match TRBD1. The germline V gene has CDR1 LGHNT and CDR2 FRNRAP. V shed 0 bases, J shed 5 bases, and the junction held 8 bases outside the gene matches. This CDR3 has 16 residues. Here the CDR3 reads CASGLVLGQGVNEQYF. For the CDR3, the DNA is TGTGCTAGTGGTTTGGTATTGGGACAGGGCGTAAACGAGCAGTACTTC.

About this clone: The same CDR3 can be traced to other DNA sequences in this sample. The chain links TRBV30 to TRBJ2-3; a weak D match, TRBD1 (7 bases). V lost 3 bases and J 3 bases, leaving 10 bases between the germline ends. Germline CDR1 is GTSNPN and CDR2 is SVGIG (reference sequence). The CDR3 spans 13 residues. Written as DNA, the CDR3 is TGTGCCTGGAGCCCAGGGGGGACAGATACGCAGTATTTT. This gives the protein CAWSPGGTDTQYF.

J is TRBJ2-2 and V is TRBV1; no DNA check was done on the table's D call, TRBD2. TRBV1 is marked as a pseudogene. The CDR3 is made up of 17 amino acids. The CDR3 is CTSSHGYLGKRTGELFF. The CDR3 DNA reads TGCACCAGCAGCCATGGGTATTTGGGCAAGCGGACCGGGGAGCTGTTTTTT.

This clone turned up a few times. This chain connects TRBV19 to TRBJ1-1, with D uncertain. In germline, CDR1 is LNHDA, CDR2 SQIVND (reference sequence). V was pared by 10 bases and J by 7 bases, with 19 bases between. This CDR3 is 13 amino acids long. CDR3 amino acids: CATQAAVGSEAFF. DNA of the CDR3: TGTGCCACCCAAGCCGCGGTAGGAAGTGAAGCTTTCTTT.